Described below is a single T cell receptor (beta chain) sequence and its context. Clones were sequenced by immunoSEQ multiplex PCR, and TCRdb holds only the in-frame ones, with some missing. The table lists about 94,000 clones, approximately 94% of them singletons, with about 0.21% in the top ten. This sample was taken from a study of technical replicates of blood from a handful of donors. CDR3 length: 18 amino acids. The V gene's germline CDR1 is SEHNR and CDR2 FQNEAQ (reference sequence). V was pared by 4 bases and J by 3 bases, with 13 bases of the junction left unmatched. The TCR sequence derives from a human donor in good health. The rearrangement joins TRBV7-9 to TRBJ2-2; 8 bases fit TRBD1. Sequencing was done on a sample of T cells isolated from PBMCs. The CDR3 is CASSYPTGVGRYTGELFF. The DNA of the CDR3 is TGTGCCAGCAGCTACCCGACAGGGGTGGGACGGTACACCGGGGAGCTGTTTTTT. Together with reference TRBV7-9 and TRBJ2-2, the CDR3 gives the full variable domain: DTGVSQNPRHKITKRGQNVTFRCDPISEHNRLYWYRQTLGQGPEFLTYFQNEAQLEKSRLLSDRFSAERPKGSFSTLEIQRTEQGDSAMYLCASSYPTGVGRYTGELFFGEGSRLTVL.